The TCR beta chain described here comes from a study of CD4 T cells in lung cancer (dated by TCRdb to about 2019). Concerning the study at large: To find responses to candidate mutation-encoded neoepitopes, the study screened blood T cells from NSCLC patients and isolated neoantigen-specific CD4+ T-cell clones and TCRs. Lung adenocarcinoma or squamous cell carcinoma was present in the resected patients, who were aged 60 to 69 at blood donation and were mostly former smokers. Before blood donation, patients had received treatments including platinum chemotherapy, and some received nivolumab or pembrolizumab. TCRB deep sequencing tracked the frequency of neoantigen-specific clonotypes in tumor resections, non-adjacent lung and cultured T-cell products.

The library was obtained by the immunoSEQ multiplex PCR assay. DNA was isolated with Qiagen DNeasy or QIAamp micro DNA kits and TCRB sequenced with the Adaptive Biotechnology human TCRB sequencing kit. TCRB libraries were sequenced on an Illumina MiSeq. The source study handled its data this way. The kit provider's software was used to analyze TCRB sequence data, and Fisher's exact test was used to test clonotype templates for tumor enrichment. TCRdb provides this immuneACCESS table in a form limited to in-frame rearrangements. Some clones are lacking; in checked studies, under half of them reflect an unresolved V gene, and why the rest are absent is not known. Clone size and V and J calls were adopted from that table, with D and trimming inferred from the DNA. This sample lists about 480 clones; less than 95% were detected once. 86% of the sample is in the top ten clones. Overall study results and their limits: IFNgamma-sorted cells included nonspecific IFNgamma producers of unknown purity, so expanded lines ranged from monoclonal to oligoclonal. Some blood-derived responses might reflect in vitro priming of naive T cells or cross-reactivity rather than memory responses to the cancer.

The CDR3 has 18 amino acids, counting the end cysteine and phenylalanine. Kept here is only the CDR3 DNA, which spans 54 bases and is read in frame from base 1. This clone came up once. Its antigen target is currently unknown. This probably arose from a read error, given a far larger clone one base away. This CDR3 is also generated by other DNA sequences in the sample. PBMCs were stimulated with mutant 27-mer peptides plus IL21, IL7, IL15 and IL2 for approximately two weeks, then restimulated with peptide-pulsed autologous B cells. Live IFNgamma-secreting T cells were sorted by cytokine capture on a FACS Aria2 after restimulation with peptide-pulsed B cells. Sorted cells were expanded for roughly 13 to 22 days at limiting dilution, with around 3 or 9 cells per well, using irradiated allogeneic PBMCs, phytohemagglutinin and IL2. Peripheral blood samples or leukapheresis products were obtained from the patients. Antigen specificity of expanded lines was screened by IFNgamma ELISA against autologous B cells pulsed with mutant peptides.

The sequence links TRBV5-2 to TRBJ2-3; the D call in the table, TRBD2, was not verified against the DNA. TRBV5-2 corresponds to a pseudogene. The clonotype was recovered from a woman in her fifties or sixties with non-small cell lung cancer. Some clones in this sample may be carry-over from other donors' samples. Sequencing was performed on a CD4+ T cell line or clone grown in culture. CDR3 sequence: CASSQQRTSGGGTDTQYF. The bases are TGTGCCAGCAGCCAACAAAGGACTAGCGGGGGGGGCACAGATACGCAGTATTTT.